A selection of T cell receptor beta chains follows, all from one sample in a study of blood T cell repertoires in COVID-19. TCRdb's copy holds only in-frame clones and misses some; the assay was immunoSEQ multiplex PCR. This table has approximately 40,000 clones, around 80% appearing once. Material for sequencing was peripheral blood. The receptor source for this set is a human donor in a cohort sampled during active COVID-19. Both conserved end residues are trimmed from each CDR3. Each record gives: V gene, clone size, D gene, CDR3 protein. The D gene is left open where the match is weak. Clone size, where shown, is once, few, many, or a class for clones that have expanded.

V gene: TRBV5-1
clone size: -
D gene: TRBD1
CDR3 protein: ASTQNRRDRGRETQY

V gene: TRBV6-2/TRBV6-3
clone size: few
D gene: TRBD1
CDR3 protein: ASSYTRGLEAF

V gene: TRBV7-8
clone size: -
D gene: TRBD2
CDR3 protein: ASSARDYPSYNEQF

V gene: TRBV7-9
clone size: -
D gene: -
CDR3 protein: ASTIQLWAF

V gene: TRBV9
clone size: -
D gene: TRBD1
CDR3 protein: ASSVGTGGSGNTIY

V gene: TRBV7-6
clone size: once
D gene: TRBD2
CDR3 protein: ASSILAGGQVDTQY

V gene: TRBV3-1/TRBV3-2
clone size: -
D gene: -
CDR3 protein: ASSQGQGAINQPQH

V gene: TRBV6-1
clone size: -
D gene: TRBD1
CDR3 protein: ASSERQGQVQPQH

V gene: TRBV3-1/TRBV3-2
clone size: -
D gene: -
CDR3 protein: ASSQVTNYGYT

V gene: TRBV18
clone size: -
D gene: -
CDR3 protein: ASSPRDGGNTEAF

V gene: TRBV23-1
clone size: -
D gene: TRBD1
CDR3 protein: ASSQPRGRFATGFPDTQY

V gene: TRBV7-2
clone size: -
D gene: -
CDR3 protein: ASSLGLEEKLF

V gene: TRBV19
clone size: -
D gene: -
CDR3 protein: ASSIGLRPPGNTIY

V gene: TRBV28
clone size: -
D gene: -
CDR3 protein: ASSRAYSGGYT